The clone carrying this TCR beta chain was counted a few times. These data are taken from a study of T cell responses to AZD1222 COVID-19 vaccine. The germline gives CDR1 SGDLS, CDR2 YYNGEE. The CDR3 spans 14 residues. V lost 3 bases, J lost 10 bases, and 17 bases lay in between. This table comes from immunoSEQ multiplex PCR, and its TCRdb copy is limited to in-frame clones, with some not included. The sample has about 120,000 clones; roughly four fifths are singletons. The chain combines TRBV9 with TRBJ2-1; either TRBD1 or TRBD2 may supply D (5 bases each). This material consisted of peripheral blood, taken on day 0 of AZD1222 vaccination. The sequence derives from an adult in good health. The CDR3 sequence: CASSGDGTLWEQFF. CDR3 nucleotide sequence: TGTGCCAGCAGCGGAGACGGGACGCTCTGGGAGCAGTTCTTC.